This passage covers 5 T cell receptor beta chains from one sample sequenced in a study of response to subunit inactivated influenza vaccine. TCRdb used MiXCR to reprocess the RT-PCR reads, holding one entry per CDR3 protein. The sample has over 450,000 distinct CDR3 sequences, 10% to 15% seen once. The source was PBMCs from blood, collected more than 35 days after vaccination. These receptors all come from a man aged 45-65 years who received an inactivated influenza vaccine.

The chain employs TRBV5-1 and TRBJ2-2, with a weak D call TRBD2 (5 bases). The CDR3 spans 14 residues. V lost 4 bases and J lost 6, with 13 bases in between. Germline assignment: CDR1 SGHRS and CDR2 YFSETQ. The CDR3 is CASSPTPGSGELFF. CDR3 bases: TGCGCCAGCAGCCCGACCCCGGGGTCCGGGGAGCTGTTTTTT.

This chain links TRBV4-3 with TRBJ2-2; TRBD2 aligns across 9 bases. Germline-derived CDR1 and CDR2 are LGHNA and YSLEER. With 0 bases clipped from V and 5 bases from J, the junction kept 7 bases outside the gene matches. This CDR3 is built from 17 residues. The CDR3 spells CASSQDLLAGRTGELFF. In DNA, the CDR3 is TGCGCCAGCAGCCAAGATCTTCTAGCGGGAAGGACCGGGGAGCTGTTTTTT.

This clonotype has at least ten counts. J is TRBJ1-2 and V is TRBV29-1, with a tentative D call TRBD1 (5 bases). In germline, CDR1 is SQVTM, CDR2 ANQGSEA. With 5 bases removed from V and 3 bases from J, the gap between germline ends came to 13 bases. The CDR3 consists of 13 residues. The CDR3 region is CSVSRTGDYGYTF. The CDR3 DNA follows: TGCAGCGTTTCCCGGACGGGGGACTATGGCTACACCTTC.

This clonotype has only a few counts. V and J are TRBV20-1 and TRBJ2-4, with D possibly TRBD1 on 5 matching bases. The CDR3 covers 15 residues. Trimming removed 0 bases from V and 0 bases from J, with 9 bases in between. CDR1 is DFQATT and CDR2 is SNEGSKA in the germline V gene (reference sequence). CDR3 nucleotides: TGCAGTGCTAGAGATCCGACAGTAGCCAAAAACATTCAGTACTTC. Translating gives CSARDPTVAKNIQYF.

The chain combines TRBV4-2 with TRBJ2-1; TRBD2 matches at 10 bases. V dropped 0 bases and J dropped 5; count of bases not matched to a gene: 10. This CDR3 is 18 amino acids long. Per the germline V gene, CDR1 is LGHNA and CDR2 is YNFKEQ. CDR3 DNA: TGTGCCAGCAGCCAAGATGGGGGTAGCGGGAGGTCTGACAATGAGCAGTTCTTC. It is translated as CASSQDGGSGRSDNEQFF.